The 19 T cell receptor beta chains in this list originate from one sample, sequenced in a study of beta chain features in type 1 diabetes. Reverse transcribing all isolated RNA meant expressed TCRB transcripts were sequenced. The data were produced by immunoSEQ multiplex PCR, yet TCRdb's version contains in-frame clones alone and is incomplete. Counted here are 250,000 to 300,000 clones, roughly 8% occurring once; the ten biggest clones make up 1%. Material for sequencing was central memory CD4+ T cells from blood. Source of these receptors: a woman aged 18 to 35 in good health.

This clone was picked up a small number of times. This sequence joins TRBV11-2 and TRBJ1-2; 7 nucleotides agree with TRBD1. The germline V gene has CDR1 SGHAT and CDR2 FQNNGV. The CDR3 covers 17 residues. Trimming took 0 bases from V and 3 from J; bases not matched to a gene: 10. In DNA, the CDR3 is TGTGCCAGCAGCTTAGATCAAGTGAGGGGGCGTGACTATGGCTACACCTTC. Translated: CASSLDQVRGRDYGYTF.

This clone showed up many times. The CDR3 sequence: CASSSGQGDEQYV. CDR3 DNA: TGTGCCAGCAGTTCGGGACAGGGGGACGAGCAGTACGTC. The chain joins TRBV28 to TRBJ2-7; the match to TRBD1 covers 11 bases. The CDR3 extends over 13 amino acids. V shed 4 bases and J 5 bases; nucleotides not matched to a gene: 1. Germline values: CDR1 MDHEN, CDR2 SYDVKM.

This clone was found a few times. V gene TRBV7-8 combines with J gene TRBJ1-4; tentatively, D is TRBD1 (6 bases). The germline V gene has CDR1 SGHVS and CDR2 FQNEAQ. Trimming removed 5 bases at V and 15 bases at J, with 22 bases between. The CDR3 sequence is 14 residues long. CDR3: CASSPPGESRRMFF. The CDR3 DNA reads as TGTGCCAGCAGCCCGCCAGGGGAGTCCCGAAGGATGTTTTTT.

The sample holds a few counts of this clone. Written as DNA, the CDR3 is TGTGCCACTCGGAGGGGAGAGGGGCAGGGACTAGCGGGAGGATTCACAGATACGCAGTATTTT. This codes for CATRRGEGQGLAGGFTDTQYF. This chain joins TRBV7-8 and TRBJ2-3, with 15 bases that match TRBD2. V gave up 10 bases and J gave up 2 bases; unmatched junction bases: 22. This CDR3 contains 21 residues. Germline CDR1 SGHVS, CDR2 FQNEAQ.

This rearrangement joins TRBV11-1 to TRBJ2-3, with 11 positions matching TRBD2. The CDR3 consists of 18 residues. Per the germline V gene, CDR1 is SGHAT and CDR2 is FQDESV (reference sequence). V lost 5 bases to trimming and J lost 1 base; unmatched junction nucleotides: 11. CDR3 in amino acids: CASSPTGLAGSGTDTQYF. As DNA, the CDR3 is TGTGCCAGCAGCCCAACCGGACTAGCGGGCTCTGGCACAGATACGCAGTATTTT. The complete variable domain, with remaining parts taken from reference TRBV11-1 and TRBJ2-3, reads EAEVAQSPRYKITEKSQAVAFWCDPISGHATLYWYRQILGQGPELLVQFQDESVVDDSQLPKDRFSAERLKGVDSTLKIQPAELGDSAMYLCASSPTGLAGSGTDTQYFGPGTRLTVL.

This chain connects TRBV7-8 to TRBJ2-2; D is unclear. The ends were cut back, 10 bases at V and 4 bases at J, with 13 bases in the middle. Germline loops: CDR1 SGHVS, CDR2 FQNEAQ. The CDR3 extends over 13 amino acids. CDR3 loop: CATRSDGTGELFF. The CDR3 coding sequence is TGTGCCACCCGCTCCGACGGCACCGGGGAGCTGTTTTTT.

The chain uses TRBV18 and TRBJ2-5, with 7 positions matching TRBD1. V gave up 6 bases and J gave up 5 bases; unmatched junction bases: 12. The CDR3 sequence is 15 residues long. Per the germline V gene, CDR1 is KGHSH and CDR2 is LQKENI. The CDR3 nucleotides are TGTGCCAGCTCCCCCGGGACAGCCGGTAGGGAGACCCAGTACTTC. Encoded protein: CASSPGTAGRETQYF.

The rearrangement joins TRBV7-3 to TRBJ1-1; D gene unclear. Germline V CDR1 and CDR2: SGHTA, FQGTGA. This CDR3 contains 13 residues. V was trimmed by 5 bases and J by 3 bases, leaving 10 bases between them. The CDR3 nucleotides read TGTGCCAGCAGCCCGTCGCAGTACACTGAAGCTTTCTTT. It codes for CASSPSQYTEAFF.

Details on this clone: A much larger clone differs by one base, so this may be a read error. Distinct nucleotide sequences in the sample also encode this CDR3. The chain carries TRBV4-3 and TRBJ1-3; D perhaps matches TRBD1 (6 bases). The CDR3 has 15 residues. Trimming took off 1 base at V and 1 base at J, with 8 bases between the two ends. From germline, CDR1 is LGHNA and CDR2 YSLEER. Here the CDR3 reads CASSQATGSGNTIYF. DNA of the CDR3: TGCGCCAGCAGCCAAGCCACAGGGTCTGGAAACACCATATATTTT.

The chain carries TRBV2 and TRBJ2-1; possibly TRBD2 for D (5 bases). Germline V CDR1 and CDR2: SNHLY, FYNNEI. V dropped 5 bases and J dropped 7 bases, with 15 bases sitting between them. CDR3 length equals 14 residues. CDR3 DNA sequence: TGTGCCAGCAGTCTTGAAGGGCCGGGAAATGAGCAGTTCTTC. Amino acids: CASSLEGPGNEQFF.

The rearrangement links TRBV7-6 to TRBJ2-3; 9 bases align to TRBD2. Germline lookup yields CDR1 SGHVS and CDR2 FNYEAQ. The CDR3 extends over 17 amino acids. V gave up 5 bases and J gave up 7 bases; unmatched junction bases: 16. CDR3 in amino acids: CASSPSRREGGGNTQYF. The CDR3 DNA reads TGTGCCAGCAGCCCCTCGCGGCGGGAGGGCGGCGGAAATACGCAGTATTTT. The complete variable domain, with remaining parts taken from reference TRBV7-6 and TRBJ2-3, reads GAGVSQSPRYKVTKRGQDVALRCDPISGHVSLYWYRQALGQGPEFLTYFNYEAQQDKSGLPNDRFSAERPEGSISTLTIQRTEQRDSAMYRCASSPSRREGGGNTQYFGPGTRLTVL.

This clone was picked up a small number of times. The chain recombines TRBV7-3 with TRBJ1-3; TRBD1 is a possible D gene (5 bases). The CDR3 consists of 14 residues. CDR1 and CDR2 from the germline V gene are SGHTA and FQGTGA. The V gene lost 2 bases and the J gene lost 5 bases, with 10 bases spanning the gap. This CDR3 is CASSLDYRRNTIYF. CDR3 bases: TGTGCCAGCAGCTTAGACTACAGGAGAAACACCATATATTTT. The full variable domain, completed using reference TRBV7-3 and TRBJ1-3, is GAGVSQTPSNKVTEKGKYVELRCDPISGHTALYWYRQSLGQGPEFLIYFQGTGAADDSGLPNDRFFAVRPEGSVSTLKIQRTERGDSAVYLCASSLDYRRNTIYFGEGSWLTVV.

In its sample, this clone was seen a few times. This chain connects TRBV7-8 to TRBJ2-1; 16 bases line up with TRBD2. The CDR3 is 17 residues long. With 5 bases clipped from V and 13 bases from J, the junction kept 14 bases outside the gene matches. CDR1 and CDR2 (germline): SGHVS, FQNEAQ. The CDR3 loop is CASSPSSPGLAGGDQFF. The CDR3, as DNA: TGTGCCAGCAGCCCTTCTAGTCCGGGACTAGCGGGAGGGGATCAGTTCTTC.

This clone was observed a few times. This chain joins TRBV9 and TRBJ2-1; D ambiguous. Trimming took 7 bases from V and 0 from J, leaving 14 bases between them. This CDR3 spans 15 amino acids. Germline loops: CDR1 SGDLS, CDR2 YYNGEE. This chain's CDR3 is CASLPGPDSYNEQFF. The CDR3 DNA reads TGTGCCAGCCTGCCAGGACCTGACTCCTACAATGAGCAGTTCTTC.

This sequence joins TRBV9 and TRBJ1-6, with D hard to call. CDR1 is SGDLS, CDR2 YYNGEE, per germline. The CDR3 consists of 15 residues. V lost 2 bases, J lost 9 bases, and 15 bases lay in between. The DNA of the CDR3 is TGTGCCAGCAGCGTCGATTCCCTATCGGCTTCACCCCTCCACTTT. Its translation: CASSVDSLSASPLHF.

CDR3 region: CASSQEGRGGLDAFF. CDR3 sequence (DNA): TGCGCCAGCAGCCAAGAGGGACGGGGGGGGCTAGACGCTTTCTTT. The chain has TRBV4-3 and TRBJ1-1, with D possibly being TRBD1 (6 bases). V was trimmed by 0 bases and J by 11 bases, leaving 19 bases between them. The CDR3 has 15 amino acids. Germline V lookup: CDR1 LGHNA, CDR2 YSLEER.

This chain links TRBV18 with TRBJ2-1; tentatively, D is TRBD1 (6 bases). The ends were cut back, 1 base at V and 8 bases at J, with 9 bases in the middle. The V gene's germline CDR1 is KGHSH and CDR2 LQKENI. This CDR3 has 13 amino acids. The CDR3: CASSPRTVYEQFF. The CDR3 nucleotides read TGTGCCAGCTCACCACGGACAGTATATGAGCAGTTCTTC.

The chain uses TRBV18 and TRBJ2-1; TRBD2 agrees at 8 bases. Per germline, CDR1 KGHSH and CDR2 LQKENI. The CDR3 covers 16 residues. The trim removed 3 bases at V and 6 bases at J, leaving 10 bases unmatched. CDR3 bases: TGTGCCAGCTCACCTCCCGGGGGGGTCCGCCCCAATGAGCAGTTCTTC. Its protein is CASSPPGGVRPNEQFF.

This clone has just a few counts. The chain couples TRBV28 to TRBJ2-1, with 11 positions matching TRBD2. Germline CDR1 MDHEN, CDR2 SYDVKM. The ends lost 6 bases at V and 9 bases at J; junction bases unmatched: 7. This CDR3 spans 14 amino acids. This CDR3 is CASRVAGGLAEQFF. CDR3 coding DNA: TGTGCCAGCAGGGTAGCGGGGGGGCTGGCTGAGCAGTTCTTC.